A selection of T cell receptor beta chains follows, all from one sample in a study of graft-versus-host responses after intestinal transplantation. The data were produced by immunoSEQ multiplex PCR, yet TCRdb's version contains in-frame clones alone and is incomplete. The sample carries fewer than 55,000 clones, about 95% recorded once. Antigens of these TCRs are unknown. Material: unstimulated CD8+ T cells sorted from spleen or lymph node cells, obtained before transplant. The receptors shown here come from a human donor who was the organ donor for an intestinal transplant. The CDR3 runs from the conserved cysteine through the conserved F or W. Each record gives: V gene, D gene, clone size, J gene, CDR3 protein, CDR3 DNA. D genes are given only for firm matches. Clone size, where shown, is once, few, many, or a class for clones that have expanded.

v_gene: TRBV14
d_gene: .
abundance: .
j_gene: TRBJ2-1
CDR3aa: CASSQDTYNEQFF
CDR3nt: TGTGCCAGCAGCCAAGACACCTACAATGAGCAGTTCTTC

v_gene: TRBV2
d_gene: .
abundance: .
j_gene: TRBJ2-2
CDR3aa: CASGTGRISGGIGTGELFF
CDR3nt: TGTGCCAGCGGCACTGGAAGGATCTCAGGGGGGATAGGCACCGGGGAGCTGTTTTTT

v_gene: TRBV2
d_gene: .
abundance: .
j_gene: TRBJ1-1
CDR3aa: CASSEKGATGMDTEAFF
CDR3nt: TGTGCCAGCAGTGAAAAAGGGGCGACAGGCATGGACACTGAAGCTTTCTTT

v_gene: TRBV5-6
d_gene: .
abundance: once
j_gene: TRBJ1-2
CDR3aa: CASSLATGEGYYGYTF
CDR3nt: TGTGCCAGCAGCTTGGCCACGGGGGAGGGGTACTATGGCTACACCTTC

v_gene: TRBV6-1
d_gene: .
abundance: .
j_gene: TRBJ1-3
CDR3aa: CASSEVTGTFSGNTIYF
CDR3nt: TGTGCCAGCAGTGAAGTCACAGGGACCTTCTCTGGAAACACCATATATTTT

v_gene: TRBV29-1
d_gene: TRBD2
abundance: .
j_gene: TRBJ2-3
CDR3aa: CSVEDWPGAGGDTQYF
CDR3nt: TGCAGCGTTGAAGATTGGCCGGGGGCGGGGGGAGATACGCAGTATTTT

v_gene: TRBV27
d_gene: .
abundance: .
j_gene: TRBJ2-7
CDR3aa: CASSLGAAYEQYF
CDR3nt: TGTGCCAGCTCACTCGGAGCGGCGTACGAGCAGTACTTC

v_gene: TRBV9
d_gene: TRBD2
abundance: .
j_gene: TRBJ2-1
CDR3aa: CASSVGTGGYNEQFF
CDR3nt: TGTGCCAGCAGCGTCGGCACGGGGGGTTACAATGAGCAGTTCTTC

v_gene: TRBV6-4
d_gene: .
abundance: .
j_gene: TRBJ1-2
CDR3aa: CASSNSHGYGYTF
CDR3nt: TGTGCCAGCAGTAACAGTCACGGCTATGGCTACACCTTC

v_gene: TRBV5-4
d_gene: TRBD2
abundance: .
j_gene: TRBJ2-3
CDR3aa: CASSDLLGLAENTQYF
CDR3nt: TGTGCCAGCAGCGACCTCCTGGGACTAGCGGAAAATACGCAGTATTTT

v_gene: TRBV7-9
d_gene: .
abundance: .
j_gene: TRBJ1-1
CDR3aa: CASSVIRGIITEAFF
CDR3nt: TGTGCCAGCAGCGTTATCAGGGGCATCATCACTGAAGCTTTCTTT

v_gene: TRBV4-3
d_gene: .
abundance: .
j_gene: TRBJ2-6
CDR3aa: CASSQDPIPKGANVLTF
CDR3nt: TGCGCCAGCAGCCAAGACCCCATACCGAAGGGGGCCAACGTCCTGACTTTC

v_gene: TRBV13
d_gene: TRBD2
abundance: .
j_gene: TRBJ2-5
CDR3aa: CASSLGERGAQETQYF
CDR3nt: TGTGCCAGCAGCTTAGGGGAGCGGGGGGCCCAAGAGACCCAGTACTTC

v_gene: TRBV5-8
d_gene: TRBD1
abundance: .
j_gene: TRBJ1-1
CDR3aa: CASSLDRGRVTEAFF
CDR3nt: TGTGCCAGCAGCTTGGACAGGGGGCGGGTAACTGAAGCTTTCTTT

v_gene: TRBV4-3
d_gene: .
abundance: .
j_gene: TRBJ2-6
CDR3aa: CASSQDGVTGMSGANVLTF
CDR3nt: TGCGCCAGCAGCCAAGATGGGGTTACAGGGATGTCTGGGGCCAACGTCCTGACTTTC

v_gene: TRBV27
d_gene: .
abundance: .
j_gene: TRBJ2-2
CDR3aa: CASSLNSGWGELFF
CDR3nt: TGTGCCAGCAGTTTAAACTCGGGCTGGGGGGAGCTGTTTTTT

v_gene: TRBV27
d_gene: TRBD1
abundance: once
j_gene: TRBJ2-7
CDR3aa: CASSLGAGGSLSYEQYF
CDR3nt: TGTGCCAGCAGTTTAGGCGCAGGGGGCAGTCTGAGCTACGAGCAGTACTTC

v_gene: TRBV4-2
d_gene: .
abundance: .
j_gene: TRBJ2-7
CDR3aa: CASSQDPSSVYEQYF
CDR3nt: TGTGCTAGCAGCCAAGATCCCTCATCGGTCTACGAGCAGTACTTC

v_gene: TRBV5-1
d_gene: .
abundance: .
j_gene: TRBJ2-5
CDR3aa: CASSLMGAETQYF
CDR3nt: TGCGCCAGCAGCTTGATGGGGGCCGAGACCCAGTACTTC

v_gene: TRBV9
d_gene: TRBD1
abundance: once
j_gene: TRBJ2-1
CDR3aa: CASSQGQGNEQFF
CDR3nt: TGTGCCAGCAGCCAGGGACAGGGAAATGAGCAGTTCTTC

v_gene: TRBV28
d_gene: .
abundance: .
j_gene: TRBJ2-3
CDR3aa: CASSPGGPSTDTQYF
CDR3nt: TGTGCCAGCAGTCCGGGGGGCCCTAGCACAGATACGCAGTATTTT

v_gene: TRBV2
d_gene: .
abundance: .
j_gene: TRBJ1-5
CDR3aa: CASRGHDSNQPQHF
CDR3nt: TGTGCCAGCAGGGGACACGATAGCAATCAGCCCCAGCATTTT

v_gene: TRBV4-3
d_gene: .
abundance: .
j_gene: TRBJ2-5
CDR3aa: CASSQGLQETQYF
CDR3nt: TGCGCCAGCAGCCAAGGACTACAGGAGACCCAGTACTTC

v_gene: TRBV5-4
d_gene: TRBD2
abundance: .
j_gene: TRBJ2-7
CDR3aa: CASSPQRGASYEQYF
CDR3nt: TGTGCCAGCAGCCCGCAGCGGGGGGCCTCCTACGAGCAGTACTTC

v_gene: TRBV28
d_gene: .
abundance: .
j_gene: TRBJ1-2
CDR3aa: CASSFFLADGGGYTF
CDR3nt: TGTGCCAGCAGTTTTTTCCTCGCGGACGGGGGCGGCTACACCTTC

v_gene: TRBV9
d_gene: .
abundance: .
j_gene: TRBJ1-6
CDR3aa: CASSPQGDNSPLHF
CDR3nt: TGTGCCAGCAGCCCTCAAGGGGATAATTCACCCCTCCACTTT

v_gene: TRBV29-1
d_gene: .
abundance: .
j_gene: TRBJ1-2
CDR3aa: CSVNSGRDTTNYGYTF
CDR3nt: TGCAGCGTTAACAGTGGCCGGGACACAACTAACTATGGCTACACCTTC

v_gene: TRBV4-1
d_gene: .
abundance: .
j_gene: TRBJ1-2
CDR3aa: CASSPVGASDYGYTF
CDR3nt: TGCGCCAGCAGCCCGGTGGGGGCTTCAGACTATGGCTACACCTTC